A single sample gave rise to the 32 T cell receptor beta chains below, sequenced in a study of T cell clonality in common variable immunodeficiency. Measured with immunoSEQ multiplex PCR; TCRdb has only the in-frame clones, and not every one. This set yields 55,000 or so clones and no singletons; the top ten hold roughly 0.83%. The specimen sequenced was peripheral blood mononuclear cells. These receptors were obtained from a person aged 18 to 75 in good health.

This clone was counted many times. The CDR3 end falls 3 residues outside the read, so it is completed with the germline J gene. The gene calls are TRBV19 and TRBJ2-3, with 10 bases fitting TRBD2. V gave up 0 bases and J gave up 8 bases; unmatched junction bases: 8. This CDR3 contains 16 residues. Germline V gene data show CDR1 as LNHDA and CDR2 as SQIVND (reference sequence). The sequenced CDR3 bases are TGTGCCAGTAGTATAGAACTAGCGGGGCCATCAGGTACG. It translates to CASSIELAGPSGT. The CDR3, in full, reads CASSIELAGPSGTQYF.

Ten or more counts support this clone. The CDR3 end falls 3 residues outside the read, so it is completed with the germline J gene. The rearrangement joins TRBV7-9 to TRBJ2-1; 9 bases align to TRBD1. This CDR3 is built from 14 residues. The ends lost 5 bases at V and 5 bases at J; junction bases unmatched: 4. Germline V gene lookup returns CDR1 SEHNR and CDR2 FQNEAQ (reference sequence). CDR3 DNA, as far as it was read: TGTGCCAGCAGCCTCAGGACAGGGGACAATGAG. This translates into CASSLRTGDNE. The full CDR3 sequence reads CASSLRTGDNEQFF.

This clone has a count of ten or more. The read falls 3 residues short of the CDR3 end, and the missing part is taken from the germline J gene. The V gene is TRBV7-7, the J gene TRBJ2-3, with TRBD2 matching over 8 bases. Germline CDR1 SSHAT, CDR2 FNYEAQ (reference sequence). Germline trimming cut 2 bases from V and 8 bases from J; bases unmatched to any gene: 6. CDR3 length: 14 residues. CDR3 DNA (partial): TGTGCCAGCAGCTTATCAGCGGGGGTCTCTACG. Its protein is CASSLSAGVST. The entire CDR3 protein reads CASSLSAGVSTQYF.

The sample holds many counts of this clone. Read data end 3 residues before the CDR3 end; the end is taken from the germline J gene. The chain couples TRBV2 to TRBJ2-1, with 12 bases fitting TRBD1. Germline V gene sequence: CDR1 SNHLY, CDR2 FYNNEI. The CDR3 length is 15 residues. The trim removed 3 bases at V and 9 bases at J, leaving 6 bases unmatched. The CDR3 sequence is CASSDWGQGAVEQFF. The DNA read from the CDR3 is TGTGCCAGCAGTGACTGGGGACAGGGGGCAGTTGAG.

This clone was seen repeatedly, ten times or more. With the read ending 3 residues before the CDR3 end, the germline J gene is used to fill in that end. V usage is TRBV29-1 and J usage is TRBJ1-2, with a tentative D call TRBD1 (6 bases). Trimming took off 7 bases at V and 5 bases at J, with 11 bases between the two ends. The CDR3 has 11 amino acids. Germline V gene data show CDR1 as SQVTM and CDR2 as ANQGSEA. The CDR3 reads CSARRGYGYTF. Incomplete CDR3 DNA: TGCAGCGCCCGCAGGGGTTATGGC.

This clone occurred many times. The read stops 3 residues short of the end of the CDR3; the missing end is completed from the germline J gene. The chain joins TRBV7-9 to TRBJ2-7; a possible D gene is TRBD2 (6 bases). Germline V lookup: CDR1 SEHNR, CDR2 FQNEAQ (reference sequence). The CDR3 is made up of 12 amino acids. The germline V and J ends were trimmed by 11 bases and 3 bases, with 14 bases remaining between them. Partial CDR3 DNA: TGTGCCTCCCGCGGGGCGCTCTACGAG. Protein sequence: CASRGALYE. The whole CDR3 sequence reads CASRGALYEQYF.

This clone appeared many times. The CDR3 sequence: CSAPRTGEKLFF. CDR3 DNA, as far as it was read: TGCAGTGCACCCCGGACAGGGGAAAAA. The chain combines TRBV20-1 with TRBJ1-4; 8 bases align to TRBD1. The CDR3 end falls 3 residues outside the read, so it is completed with the germline J gene. In germline, CDR1 is DFQATT, CDR2 SNEGSKA (reference sequence). The CDR3 is 12 residues long. Trimming removed 6 bases from V and 8 bases from J; junction bases left unmatched: 5.

This clone was seen many times. The read gets to within 3 residues of the CDR3 end, and the germline J gene fills in the rest. The rearrangement links TRBV9 to TRBJ2-5, with 10 bases that match TRBD2. The trim removed 5 bases at V and 5 bases at J, leaving 18 bases unmatched. CDR1 SGDLS and CDR2 YYNGEE come from the germline V gene. The CDR3 is 18 residues long. CDR3 sequence: CASRRRGASGGLRETQYF. CDR3 DNA, as far as it was read: TGTGCCAGCAGGCGTAGGGGAGCTAGCGGGGGACTTCGGGAGACC.

This clone was seen ten or more times. The read comes to an end 3 residues before the CDR3 does, leaving the germline J gene to fill in the end. This chain joins TRBV20-1 and TRBJ2-3; 8 bases are a match to TRBD1. The germline gives CDR1 DFQATT, CDR2 SNEGSKA (reference sequence). This CDR3 contains 13 residues. The CDR3: CSAINTGGETQYF. The DNA read from the CDR3 is TGCAGTGCTATAAACACAGGGGGAGAGACG.

This clone was found many times. The CDR3 end is not reached by the read, which stops 3 residues before it; the germline J gene fills it in. The genes are TRBV28 and TRBJ2-3; maybe TRBD1 (5 bases). This CDR3 region has 15 residues. Germline V gives CDR1 MDHEN, CDR2 SYDVKM. The CDR3 bases that were read are TGTGCCAGCAGTCGTAATCCGGACATGGCCCAGCCG. Translation gives CASSRNPDMAQP. The whole CDR3 sequence reads CASSRNPDMAQPQYF. The full variable domain, completed using reference TRBV28 and TRBJ2-3, is DVKVTQSSRYLVKRTGEKVFLECVQDMDHENMFWYRQDPGLGLRLIYFSYDVKMKEKGDIPEGYSVSREKKERFSLILESASTNQTSMYLCASSRNPDMAQPQYFGPGTRLTVL.

This clone appeared a few times. A much larger clone lies one base from this, so it may be a read error. Sequencing ends 3 residues short of the CDR3 end; the germline J gene provides the rest. V is TRBV6-1 and J is TRBJ2-3; D ambiguous. Germline values: CDR1 MNHNS, CDR2 SASEGT. The CDR3 runs 16 residues. The CDR3 protein is CASSENFRGSNQPQYF. The CDR3 bases that were read are TGTGCCAGCAGTGAAAACTTCCGTGGTAGCAATCAGCCG.

This clone was observed at least ten times. The CDR3 is cut off 3 residues early in the read; its end comes from the germline J gene. V is TRBV6-2 or TRBV6-3 and J is TRBJ1-2, with 7 bases lining up with TRBD1. After removal of 2 bases from V and 4 bases from J, the junction contained 7 bases not matched to a gene. CDR3 length equals 15 residues. Germline V gene data show CDR1 as MNHEY and CDR2 as SVGEGT. The CDR3 loop reads CASSYLTPGGYGYTF. The CDR3 bases that were read are TGTGCCAGCAGTTACCTGACGCCAGGGGGCTATGGC.

This clone was seen at least ten times. The read ends 3 residues early relative to the CDR3; the germline J gene fills the gap. J is TRBJ1-2 and V is TRBV5-1; no firm D call. Germline-derived CDR1 and CDR2 are SGHRS and YFSETQ. Trimming pared 1 base from V and 6 bases from J, leaving 13 bases between. This CDR3 contains 14 residues. CDR3 sequence: CASSLSAGWDGYTF. CDR3 bases read: TGCGCCAGCAGCTTGTCTGCAGGCTGGGATGGC.

The sample holds a few counts of this clone. The read falls 3 residues short of the CDR3 end, and the missing part is taken from the germline J gene. The J gene is TRBJ1-2, the V gene TRBV7-2, with D perhaps TRBD1 (5 bases). The CDR3 contains 13 residues. The germline CDR1 and CDR2 sequences are SGHTA and FQGNSA. CDR3 DNA, as far as it was read: TGTGCCAGCAGTACGTATACGGGGGTCGAC. Residues: CASSTYTGVD. The whole CDR3 sequence reads CASSTYTGVDYTF.

This clone came up many times. The read gets to within 3 residues of the CDR3 end, and the germline J gene fills in the rest. This chain joins TRBV19 and TRBJ1-5, with a tentative D call TRBD1 (6 bases). Per the germline V gene, CDR1 is LNHDA and CDR2 is SQIVND (reference sequence). Trimming removed 6 bases at V and 1 base at J, with 10 bases between. This CDR3 region has 14 residues. The CDR3 reads CASSHRESNQPQHF. The DNA read from the CDR3 is TGTGCCAGTAGCCACAGGGAAAGCAATCAGCCC.

This clone came up many times. The CDR3 end is not reached by the read, which stops 3 residues before it; the germline J gene fills it in. The chain recombines TRBV29-1 with TRBJ2-5; the match to TRBD1 covers 9 bases. The CDR3 sequence is 12 residues long. Trimming removed 6 bases from V and 5 bases from J; junction bases left unmatched: 4. Germline loops: CDR1 SQVTM, CDR2 ANQGSEA. The CDR3 region is CSVEQGAETQYF. The covered CDR3 bases are TGCAGCGTGGAACAGGGGGCGGAGACC.

This clone was counted many times. A much larger clone lies one base from this, so it may be a read error. The read terminates 3 residues ahead of where the CDR3 ends, so the germline J gene completes it. J is TRBJ2-2 and V is TRBV7-6, with D perhaps TRBD2 (7 bases). Germline V lookup: CDR1 SGHVS, CDR2 FNYEAQ. The length of the CDR3 is 16 residues. The sequenced part of the CDR3 DNA is TGTGCCAGCAGCTTAGCCCCCAGGGGAGGGGCCAACGTG. This sequence encodes CASSLAPRGGANV. The entire CDR3 protein is CASSLAPRGGANVLFF.

This clone was recorded at least ten times. The CDR3 extends 3 residues past the end of the read, so its final part is completed from the germline J gene. The chain carries TRBV20-1 and TRBJ2-2, with 9 bases that match TRBD2. The CDR3 spans 16 residues. Germline lookup yields CDR1 DFQATT and CDR2 SNEGSKA (reference sequence). The V and J ends lost 2 bases and 5 bases, in that order; junction bases with no gene match: 9. The CDR3 loop reads CSARPLAGARTGELFF. CDR3 bases read: TGCAGTGCTAGACCTTTAGCGGGGGCGAGAACCGGGGAG.

This clone was observed many times. Read sequence stops 3 residues before the CDR3 end, and the germline J gene provides the missing end. J is TRBJ2-2 and V is TRBV7-6, with a tentative D call TRBD2 (6 bases). Germline CDR1 reads SGHVS; CDR2 reads FNYEAQ. This CDR3 is built from 12 residues. Trimming cost V 5 bases and J 7 bases, with 8 bases left between them. CDR3 region: CASSPRGGELFF. The sequenced CDR3 bases are TGTGCCAGCAGCCCGCGGGGCGGGGAG.

This clone was detected ten times or more. The read ends 3 residues shy of where the CDR3 ends; the end is completed using the germline J gene. The V and J genes are TRBV11-3 and TRBJ2-1, with 10 bases matching TRBD1. The CDR3 consists of 14 residues. Germline V CDR1 and CDR2: SGHNT, YENEEA. The J segment lost 7 bases and the V segment lost 4 bases, leaving 4 bases of the junction unmatched. The CDR3 bases that were read are TGTGCCAGCAGCTCCAGACAGGGGGCGAATGAG. Protein: CASSSRQGANE. The whole CDR3 reads CASSSRQGANEQFF.

This clone has ten or more counts. The sequence runs out 3 residues before the end of the CDR3; the remainder is reconstructed from the germline J gene. V gene TRBV18 combines with J gene TRBJ1-1; 9 bases agree with TRBD1. The trim removed 0 bases at V and 3 bases at J, leaving 5 bases unmatched. The CDR3 is 16 residues long. Germline lookup yields CDR1 KGHSH and CDR2 LQKENI. The DNA read from the CDR3 is TGTGCCAGCTCACCACCGGGACAGGGTCGCGACACTGAA. This gives the protein CASSPPGQGRDTE. The CDR3, in full, reads CASSPPGQGRDTEAFF.

This clone was observed many times. The read finishes 3 residues shy of the CDR3 end, and the germline J gene is used to complete it. The genes are TRBV6-4 and TRBJ2-3, with D possibly TRBD1 on 7 matching bases. The CDR3 covers 15 residues. Germline V gives CDR1 MRHNA, CDR2 SNTAGT. V lost 3 bases, J lost 3 bases, and 13 bases lay in between. CDR3 DNA, as far as it was read: TGTGCCAGCAGTGAGTCGCCAGGGGGGACAGATACG. Its translation: CASSESPGGTDT. The CDR3 in full is CASSESPGGTDTQYF.

This clone was recorded at least ten times. The read halts 3 residues ahead of the CDR3 end, with the missing end drawn from the germline J gene. The V call is TRBV24-1, the J call TRBJ2-3, with a tentative D call TRBD1 (6 bases). The length of the CDR3 is 15 residues. V lost 5 bases and J 2 bases, leaving 13 bases between the germline ends. Germline loops: CDR1 KGHDR, CDR2 SFDVKD. CDR3 amino acids: CATSVGGQSTDTQYF. CDR3 DNA, as far as it was read: TGTGCCACCAGTGTAGGGGGACAATCCACAGATACG.

About this clone: The CDR3 extends 3 residues past the end of the read, so its final part is completed from the germline J gene. V usage is TRBV7-9 and J usage is TRBJ1-2; D is uncertain. This CDR3 is 13 amino acids long. The germline CDR1 and CDR2 sequences are SEHNR and FQNEAQ (reference sequence). The sequenced part of the CDR3 DNA is TGTGCCAGCAGCTTACGGGCGGGAGCCGAC. It specifies CASSLRAGAD. The entire CDR3 is CASSLRAGADYTF.

This clone was counted ten times or more. The read halts 3 residues ahead of the CDR3 end, with the missing end drawn from the germline J gene. The V gene is TRBV2, the J gene TRBJ1-5; D gene uncertain. Germline CDR1 is SNHLY and CDR2 is FYNNEI. CDR3 size: 14 residues. V was cut by 8 bases and J by 4 bases, with 15 bases left in between. The CDR3: CASLLRAGNQPQHF. CDR3 DNA (partial): TGTGCCAGCCTACTTAGGGCGGGAAATCAGCCC.

About this clone itself: The CDR3 end is not reached by the read, which stops 3 residues before it; the germline J gene fills it in. V and J are TRBV5-1 and TRBJ1-1; TRBD1 is a possible D gene (5 bases). V lost 0 bases to trimming and J lost 4 bases, with 13 bases between them. Per the germline V gene, CDR1 is SGHRS and CDR2 is YFSETQ. The CDR3 totals 15 residues. The CDR3: CASSLVGQPITEAFF. Incomplete CDR3 DNA: TGCGCCAGCAGCTTGGTCGGACAACCTATCACTGAA.

This clone was seen repeatedly, ten times or more. The read terminates 3 residues ahead of where the CDR3 ends, so the germline J gene completes it. This rearrangement joins TRBV27 to TRBJ2-2; D remains unclear. The CDR3 covers 14 residues. V was clipped by 2 bases and J by 0 bases, with 4 bases between them. Per the germline V gene, CDR1 is MNHEY and CDR2 is SMNVEV (reference sequence). CDR3 DNA, as far as it was read: TGTGCCAGCAGTTTAGCGACGAACACCGGGGAG. Encoded protein: CASSLATNTGE. The entire CDR3 protein is CASSLATNTGELFF.

In its sample, this clone was seen many times. The read stops 3 residues short of the end of the CDR3; the missing end is completed from the germline J gene. V is TRBV6-1 and J is TRBJ2-5, with 9 bases that match TRBD2. Germline trimming cut 1 base from V and 1 base from J; bases unmatched to any gene: 4. The CDR3 is 16 amino acids. Germline loops: CDR1 MNHNS, CDR2 SASEGT. CDR3 DNA (partial): TGTGCCAGCAGTGAAGGGGCGGGAGGGCCCCAAGAGACC. It translates to CASSEGAGGPQET. The full CDR3 protein reads CASSEGAGGPQETQYF.

Worth noting for this clone: The observed sequence ends 3 residues before the CDR3 terminus, with the missing tail filled in from the germline J gene. The J gene is TRBJ2-3, the V gene TRBV30; either TRBD1 or TRBD2 may fit D (5 bases each). This CDR3 has 13 residues. Germline V CDR1 and CDR2: GTSNPN, SVGIG (reference sequence). The CDR3 protein is CAWSQRGDQPQYF. The part of the CDR3 DNA that was read is TGTGCCTGGAGTCAAAGGGGAGACCAGCCG.

At least ten counts were recorded for this clone. Partial CDR3 DNA: TGCAGTGCTAGCTACGGCAACAGCTACGAG. Its protein is CSASYGNSYE. The CDR3 in full is CSASYGNSYEQYF. This chain joins TRBV20-1 and TRBJ2-7; D is undetermined. The observed sequence ends 3 residues before the CDR3 terminus, with the missing tail filled in from the germline J gene. From germline, CDR1 is DFQATT and CDR2 SNEGSKA (reference sequence). V was shortened by 3 bases and J by 3 bases, with 12 bases between the two germline ends. CDR3 size: 13 residues.

This clone has at least ten counts. One end of the junction is discordant with germline, which a read error may explain. The sequenced part of the CDR3 DNA is TGCGCCAGCAGCCAAGAAGCGACAACTAATGAAAAA. It translates to CASSQEATTNEK. The complete CDR3 reads CASSQEATTNEKLFF. The genes are TRBV4-2 and TRBJ1-4; D remains ambiguous. The CDR3 is cut off 3 residues early in the read; its end comes from the germline J gene. CDR1 and CDR2 from the germline V gene are LGHNA and YNFKEQ. The CDR3 has 15 residues.

This clone was counted at least ten times. The read falls 3 residues short of the CDR3 end, and the missing part is taken from the germline J gene. The chain couples TRBV7-9 to TRBJ1-1; D gene ambiguous. Between the trimmed V and J ends, which lost 0 bases and 0 bases, there was a span of 8 bases. The CDR3 loop spans 15 amino acids. Germline V lookup: CDR1 SEHNR, CDR2 FQNEAQ (reference sequence). The CDR3 protein is CASSLANYLNTEAFF. The CDR3 DNA, read in part, is TGTGCCAGCAGCTTAGCGAACTATTTGAACACTGAA.